These T cell receptor beta chains were read from a single sample in a study of cytomegalovirus exposure and HLA in healthy donors. The method was immunoSEQ multiplex PCR; TCRdb's version includes in-frame clones alone and lacks a portion of them. The profile shows around 110,000 clones, around 70% of them singletons. Sequenced sample: PBMCs. The receptors were sampled from a man aged 25-45 years in good health and CMV-seropositive. Both conserved end residues are part of each CDR3. D genes are given only for firm matches. Rows may omit the clone size; those that give it use once, few, many or a size class.

clone_size j_call d_call v_call cdr3_nt cdr3_aa
NA TRBJ2-5 TRBD2 TRBV4-3 TGCGCCAGCAGCCAAGGTGGTAGCGGGGGAACCCAAGAGACCCAGTACTTC CASSQGGSGGTQETQYF
NA TRBJ1-2 NA TRBV28 TGTGCCAGCAGTTTAATCAGGGGTTATTATGGCTACACCTTC CASSLIRGYYGYTF
NA TRBJ1-1 NA TRBV18 TGTGCCAGCTCACCCATGGCGGGTGCTTACACTGAAGCTTTCTTT CASSPMAGAYTEAFF
NA TRBJ1-5 NA TRBV2 TGTGCCAGCAGTGATTCGCGGGGGTTGCAGCCCCAGCATTTT CASSDSRGLQPQHF
NA TRBJ1-1 NA TRBV29-1 TGCAGCGTTGAGCCTCACAGGGACACTGAAGCTTTCTTT CSVEPHRDTEAFF
few TRBJ2-7 NA TRBV12-2 TGTGCAAGTCGCTTAGCCCCCGCCGCTAGCGGGCCCTCCTACGAGCAGTACTTC CASRLAPAASGPSYEQYF
once TRBJ2-2 NA TRBV5-1 TGCGCCAGCAGCTTGTCAGGGAACACCGGGGAGCTGTTTTTT CASSLSGNTGELFF
NA TRBJ1-2 TRBD1 TRBV28 TGTGCCAGCAGTCAAGGGGGCCCGAGCGTGCCCTATGGCTACACCTTC CASSQGGPSVPYGYTF
NA TRBJ2-7 NA TRBV30 TGTGCCTGGAGTACCGACGCGGTCTACGAGCAGTACTTC CAWSTDAVYEQYF
NA TRBJ2-3 NA TRBV7-9 TGTGCCAGCAACCCTCTGGCCAGCACAGATACGCAGTATTTT CASNPLASTDTQYF
once TRBJ2-6 TRBD1 TRBV6-6 TGTGCCAGCAGTTACAGGGGGCCTGGGGCCAACGTCCTGACTTTC CASSYRGPGANVLTF
NA TRBJ1-1 NA TRBV9 TGTGCCAGCAGCGGTCGGGGGAACACTGAAGCTTTCTTT CASSGRGNTEAFF
NA TRBJ2-7 NA TRBV27 TGTGCCAGCAGTTTTTCCAGGGTAGGCGAGCAGTACTTC CASSFSRVGEQYF
NA TRBJ2-7 NA TRBV6-1 TGTGCCAGCGAACCACAGGGCTACGAGCAGTACTTC CASEPQGYEQYF
once TRBJ2-2 TRBD1 TRBV29-1 TGCAGCGTAAACGAACCGGGACAGGGTAGTTCCGGGGAGCTGTTTTTT CSVNEPGQGSSGELFF
NA TRBJ1-5 NA TRBV19 TGTGCCAGTAGTATTGACAGCGCCCAGCCCCAGCATTTT CASSIDSAQPQHF
NA TRBJ1-1 TRBD1 TRBV4-1 TGCGCCAGCAGCCAAGACGACCGACAGGGGGCGATGAACACTGAAGCTTTCTTT CASSQDDRQGAMNTEAFF
NA TRBJ2-7 NA TRBV13 TGTGCCAGCAGCCCGAGCACGGCAGGGGACTCCTACGAGCAGTACTTC CASSPSTAGDSYEQYF
many TRBJ1-2 TRBD1 TRBV6-5 TGTGCCAGCAGTCCCCAGGGGGGTACTGGCTACACCTTC CASSPQGGTGYTF
NA TRBJ1-1 NA TRBV14 TGTGCCAGCAGCCAAGGAGTCTATGGACAGCCGATGAACCCTGAAGCTTTCTTT CASSQGVYGQPMNPEAFF
NA TRBJ2-1 TRBD2 TRBV6-1 TGTGCCAGCAGTGAACTAGCGGGGGGGTACAATGAGCAGTTCTTC CASSELAGGYNEQFF
NA TRBJ1-4 NA TRBV25-1 TGTGCCAGCAGTCGGTCAGGCCGCAGTAATGAAAAACTGTTTTTT CASSRSGRSNEKLFF
NA TRBJ1-5 NA TRBV5-1 TGCGCCAGCAGACAAGGGGGGGTCCTGTCGCAGCCCCAGCATTTT CASRQGGVLSQPQHF
NA TRBJ2-3 NA TRBV30 TGTGCCTGGACTACGGGTTCCACAGATACGCAGTATTTT CAWTTGSTDTQYF
NA TRBJ1-1 NA TRBV5-6 TGTGCCAGCAGCTTGGGGTTACGGCAGGGAAGGGAAACTGAAGCTTTCTTT CASSLGLRQGRETEAFF
NA TRBJ2-3 TRBD2 TRBV6-4 TGTGCCAGCAGTGACGAGGCGGGGGAAGATACGCAGTATTTT CASSDEAGEDTQYF
NA TRBJ2-7 TRBD2 TRBV18 TGTGCCAGCTCGGACACCGCCGGGGGGTACGAGCAGTACTTC CASSDTAGGYEQYF
NA TRBJ2-1 NA TRBV2 TGTGCCAGCACCCGAAGGGCAGGGGGGACCTACAATGAGCAGTTCTTC CASTRRAGGTYNEQFF
once TRBJ2-3 TRBD2 TRBV19 TGTGCCAGTAGTATGAGGGGTCCCCGGGGGGTCCCAGATACGCAGTATTTT CASSMRGPRGVPDTQYF
once TRBJ1-6 NA TRBV6-1 TGTGCCAGCAGTGAATTCGGGGGTCGGAATAATTCACCCCTCCACTTT CASSEFGGRNNSPLHF
few TRBJ2-1 NA TRBV6-5 TGTGCCAGCGGCCAGTACAATGAGCAGTTCTTC CASGQYNEQFF
NA TRBJ2-3 NA TRBV5-1 TGCGCCAGCAGCTTGGAGGGGGATACGCAGTATTTT CASSLEGDTQYF
NA TRBJ2-1 TRBD2 TRBV19 TGTGCCAGTAGAGTAACTAGCGGGGGCTCCAATGAGCAGTTCTTC CASRVTSGGSNEQFF
NA TRBJ2-3 NA TRBV4-1 TGCGCCAGCAGCCACCTTGGACTGAATGGTGATACGCAGTATTTT CASSHLGLNGDTQYF
many TRBJ1-2 NA TRBV6-1 TGTGCCAGCACAACAGGCGCCCTTAACTATGGCTACACCTTC CASTTGALNYGYTF
NA TRBJ1-1 TRBD1 TRBV7-6 TGTGCCAGCAGCCCGGACAGGGGAAGGACTGAAGCTTTCTTT CASSPDRGRTEAFF
NA TRBJ1-2 NA TRBV7-8 TGTGCCAGCAGCCCCGACAGGTCCTATGGCTACACCTTC CASSPDRSYGYTF
medium-sized TRBJ2-2 NA TRBV5-1 TGCGCCAGCAGCTTGGCCCTCGACACCGGGGAGCTGTTTTTT CASSLALDTGELFF
NA TRBJ2-7 NA TRBV30 TGTGCCTGGAGTGTAGGCGGGGACTACGAGCAGTACTTC CAWSVGGDYEQYF
NA TRBJ2-3 NA TRBV29-1 TGCAGCGTGAAAAGGGGGGGAGCGGACACGACAGATACGCAGTATTTT CSVKRGGADTTDTQYF
NA TRBJ2-7 TRBD1 TRBV27 TGTGCCAGCAGTTTTTTCCGGGACAGATCCTACGAGCAGTACTTC CASSFFRDRSYEQYF
NA TRBJ2-7 TRBD2 TRBV7-9 TGTGCCAGCAGCTTAGCGACTAGCGGGGTCACCTACGAGCAGTACTTC CASSLATSGVTYEQYF
NA TRBJ2-5 TRBD2 TRBV30 TGTGCCTGGGCCCCTTTGACTAGCGGGGGGGAAGAGGCCCAGTACTTC CAWAPLTSGGEEAQYF
NA TRBJ2-5 NA TRBV11-2 TGTGCCAGCGGGGGGTTAAGGATAGAAGAGACCCAGTACTTC CASGGLRIEETQYF
NA TRBJ2-7 TRBD1 TRBV19 TGTGCCAGTAGGCGGATGGACAGGGGGCTGAGCGAGCAGTACTTC CASRRMDRGLSEQYF
NA TRBJ2-3 TRBD2 TRBV5-1 TGCGCCAGCAGCTTACTAGCGGGGGGGCCAGATACGCAGTATTTT CASSLLAGGPDTQYF